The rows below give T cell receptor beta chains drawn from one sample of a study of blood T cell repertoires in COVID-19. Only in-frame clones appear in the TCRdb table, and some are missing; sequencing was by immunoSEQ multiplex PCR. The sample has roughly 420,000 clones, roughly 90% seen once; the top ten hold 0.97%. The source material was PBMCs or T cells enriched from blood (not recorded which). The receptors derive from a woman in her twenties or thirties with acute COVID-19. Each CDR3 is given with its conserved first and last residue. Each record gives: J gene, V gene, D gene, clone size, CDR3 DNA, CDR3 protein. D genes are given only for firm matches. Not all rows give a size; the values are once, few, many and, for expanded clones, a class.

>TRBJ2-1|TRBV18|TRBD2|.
TGTGCCAGCTCACAAGAGCGGGGATGGGCCGACAATGAGCAGTTCTTC
CASSQERGWADNEQFF
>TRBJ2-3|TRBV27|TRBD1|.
TGTGCCAGCAGTTTCGGTGGGACAGGGAGGACAGATACGCAGTATTTT
CASSFGGTGRTDTQYF
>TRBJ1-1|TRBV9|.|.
TGTGCCAGCAGCGTAGGGAGGAATTCTATGAACACTGAAGCTTTCTTT
CASSVGRNSMNTEAFF
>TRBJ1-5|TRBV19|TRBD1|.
TGTGCCAGTTCGGACAGGGTCGGTCAGCCCCAGCATTTT
CASSDRVGQPQHF
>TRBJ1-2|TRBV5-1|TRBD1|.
TGCGCCAGCAGCACAGGGGTTTTCTATGGCTACACCTTC
CASSTGVFYGYTF
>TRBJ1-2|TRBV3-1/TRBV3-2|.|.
TGTGCCAGCAGCCAACTATCAGGTGGCTACACCTTC
CASSQLSGGYTF
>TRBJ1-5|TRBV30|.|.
TGTGCCTGGAGTTACGAGAGCAATCAGCCCCAGCATTTT
CAWSYESNQPQHF
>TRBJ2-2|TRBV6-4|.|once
TGTGCCAGCAGCCATGGGAGCACCGGGGAGCTGTTTTTT
CASSHGSTGELFF
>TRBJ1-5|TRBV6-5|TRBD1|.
TGTGCCAGCACCCACTACGGACAGGGGGGACAGCCCCAGCATTTT
CASTHYGQGGQPQHF
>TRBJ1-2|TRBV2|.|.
TGTGCCACAACACGAGCGGGGGGCTACACCTTC
CATTRAGGYTF
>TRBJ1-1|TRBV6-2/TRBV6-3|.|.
TGTGCCAGCAGTTACGGGTGGGGGCCGATGAACACTGAAGCTTTCTTT
CASSYGWGPMNTEAFF
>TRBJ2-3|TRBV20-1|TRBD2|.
TGCAGTGCTAGTCGCAGACTTTGGCGGGGGGGCACAGATACGCAGTATTTT
CSASRRLWRGGTDTQYF
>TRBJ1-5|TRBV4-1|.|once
TGCGCCAGCAGCCTAGAGACAGCTCAGCCCCAGCATTTT
CASSLETAQPQHF
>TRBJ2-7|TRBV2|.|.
TGTGCCAGCAGTGAAAGTCCAGGCGAGGGCTACGAGCAGTACTTC
CASSESPGEGYEQYF
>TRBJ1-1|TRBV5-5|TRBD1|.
TGTGCCAGCAGCTTGGAGACAGGGGGCATGAACACTGAAGCTTTCTTT
CASSLETGGMNTEAFF
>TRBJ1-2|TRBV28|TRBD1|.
TGTGCCAGCAGCCGACAGGGAAAGTCCTATGGCTACACCTTC
CASSRQGKSYGYTF
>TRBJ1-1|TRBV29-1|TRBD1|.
TGCAGCGTTGCGGGGGACAGAAGGAACACTGAAGCTTTCTTT
CSVAGDRRNTEAFF
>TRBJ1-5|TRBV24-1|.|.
TGTGCCACCGCCCCCGCGGGGCCAGGACACCAGCCCCAGCATTTT
CATAPAGPGHQPQHF
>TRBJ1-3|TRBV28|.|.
TGTGCCAGCAGCCTACCAGGGCCAGGAAACACCATATATTTT
CASSLPGPGNTIYF
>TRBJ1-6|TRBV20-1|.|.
TGCAGTGCTAGTGCCCGACTCCCCTCCTATAATTCACCCCTCCACTTT
CSASARLPSYNSPLHF
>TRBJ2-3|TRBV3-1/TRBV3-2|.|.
TGTGCCAGCAGCCTAGCGAGTGCCACGCAGTATTTT
CASSLASATQYF
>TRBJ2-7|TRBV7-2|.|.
TGTGCCAGCAGCTTACAGGGTTACGAGCAGTACTTC
CASSLQGYEQYF